The sample holds a few counts of the clone carrying this T cell receptor beta chain. CDR3 length: 17 amino acids. In germline, CDR1 is SGHNT, CDR2 YENEEA. V was clipped by 0 bases and J by 5 bases; unmatched bases: 8. This record comes from a study of blood T cell repertoires in COVID-19. Study details: T cells, B-cell-depleted T cells, or PBMCs provided the cDNA or gDNA that served as material.

In the study's own analysis: Using reference gene primer amplification, nucleated cell counts were estimated. Only in-frame clones appear in the TCRdb table, and some are missing; sequencing was by immunoSEQ multiplex PCR. V, J and clone size were drawn from that table, and D and trimming were deduced from the DNA. This sample has fewer than 250,000 clones, with around 82% found just once. Sequencing was performed on peripheral blood. The rearrangement uses TRBV11-3 and TRBJ2-1; 9 bases map to TRBD1. This TCR came from a woman aged 40-49 years with active or convalescent COVID-19. In DNA, the CDR3 is TGTGCCAGCAGCTTAGAAATCTTGGGACAGGGTAACAATGAGCAGTTCTTC. This codes for CASSLEILGQGNNEQFF.